This T cell receptor (beta chain) emerged from a study of blood T cell repertoires in COVID-19. Background on the study: Collection of acute and convalescent COVID-19 samples took place in the United States, Italy and Spain.

V gave up 2 bases and J gave up 0 bases; unmatched junction bases: 3. This CDR3 has 16 amino acids. Germline values: CDR1 MNHEY, CDR2 SVGAGI. Original analysis: Scientists estimated how many nucleated cells there were by amplifying reference gene primers. Assay: immunoSEQ multiplex PCR; the TCRdb copy retains only in-frame clones and omits some. D and trimming were read from the DNA, whereas the V and J calls and clone size are those reported in that table. The repertoire has 60,000 to 70,000 clones, over 75% of them found once; the top ten carry 0.95% to 1.5%. Material: peripheral blood. This sequence was found in a woman aged 55 to 70 with acute or convalescent COVID-19. This chain uses TRBV6-5 with TRBJ1-5, with 8 bases lining up with TRBD1. The CDR3 region has the DNA TGTGCCAGCAGTTACCGGACAGGGAATAGCAATCAGCCCCAGCATTTT. Translated, it gives CASSYRTGNSNQPQHF.